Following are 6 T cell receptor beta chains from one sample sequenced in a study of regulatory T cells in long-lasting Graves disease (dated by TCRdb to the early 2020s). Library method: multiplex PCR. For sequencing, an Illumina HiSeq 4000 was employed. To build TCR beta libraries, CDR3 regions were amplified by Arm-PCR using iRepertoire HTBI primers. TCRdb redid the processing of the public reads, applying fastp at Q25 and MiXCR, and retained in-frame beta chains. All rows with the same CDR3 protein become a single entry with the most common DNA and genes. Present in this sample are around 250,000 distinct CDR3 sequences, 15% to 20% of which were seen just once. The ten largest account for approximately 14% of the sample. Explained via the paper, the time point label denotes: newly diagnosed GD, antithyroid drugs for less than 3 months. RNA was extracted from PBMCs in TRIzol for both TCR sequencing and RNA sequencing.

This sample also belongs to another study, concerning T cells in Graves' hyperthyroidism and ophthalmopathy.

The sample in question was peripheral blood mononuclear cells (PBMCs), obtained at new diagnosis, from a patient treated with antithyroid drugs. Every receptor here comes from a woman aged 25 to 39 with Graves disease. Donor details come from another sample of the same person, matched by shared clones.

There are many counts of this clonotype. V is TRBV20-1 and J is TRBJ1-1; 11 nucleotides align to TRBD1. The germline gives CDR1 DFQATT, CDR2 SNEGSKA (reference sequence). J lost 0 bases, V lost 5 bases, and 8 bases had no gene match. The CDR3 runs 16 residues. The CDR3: CSAGGGQGALNTEAFF. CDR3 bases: TGCAGTGCTGGGGGAGGACAGGGGGCTCTGAACACTGAAGCTTTCTTT.

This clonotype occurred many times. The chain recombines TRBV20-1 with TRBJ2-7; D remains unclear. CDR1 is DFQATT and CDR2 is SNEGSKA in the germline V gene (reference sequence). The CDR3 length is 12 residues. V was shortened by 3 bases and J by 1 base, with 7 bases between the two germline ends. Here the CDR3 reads CSASNPSYEQYF. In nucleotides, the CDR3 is TGCAGTGCTAGTAACCCGTCCTACGAGCAGTACTTC.

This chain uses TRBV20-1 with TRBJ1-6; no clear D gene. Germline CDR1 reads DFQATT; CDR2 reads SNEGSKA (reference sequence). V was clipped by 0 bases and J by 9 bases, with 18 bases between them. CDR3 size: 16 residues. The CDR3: CSAREIQRGSSSPLHF. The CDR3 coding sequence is TGCAGTGCTAGAGAAATACAACGGGGTTCCAGTTCACCCCTCCACTTT.

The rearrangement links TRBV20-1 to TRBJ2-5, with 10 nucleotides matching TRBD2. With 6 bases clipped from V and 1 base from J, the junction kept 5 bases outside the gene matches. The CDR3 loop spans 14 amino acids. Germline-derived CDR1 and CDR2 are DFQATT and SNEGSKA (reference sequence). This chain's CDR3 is CSASGGAGQETQYF. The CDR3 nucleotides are TGCAGTGCGAGCGGGGGGGCCGGCCAAGAGACCCAGTACTTC.

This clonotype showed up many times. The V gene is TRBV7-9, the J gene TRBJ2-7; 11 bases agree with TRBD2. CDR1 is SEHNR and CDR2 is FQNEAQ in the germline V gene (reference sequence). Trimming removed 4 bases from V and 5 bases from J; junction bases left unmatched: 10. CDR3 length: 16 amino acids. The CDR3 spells CASSWDSGGVYHEQYF. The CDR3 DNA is TGTGCCAGCAGCTGGGATAGCGGGGGGGTGTACCACGAGCAGTACTTC.

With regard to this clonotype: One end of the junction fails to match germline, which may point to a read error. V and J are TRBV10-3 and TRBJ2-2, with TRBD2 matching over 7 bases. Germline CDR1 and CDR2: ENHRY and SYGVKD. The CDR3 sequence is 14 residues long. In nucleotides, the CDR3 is TGTGCCGTCAGTGGGACTACGAACACCGGGGAGCTGTTTTTT. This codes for CAVSGTTNTGELFF.